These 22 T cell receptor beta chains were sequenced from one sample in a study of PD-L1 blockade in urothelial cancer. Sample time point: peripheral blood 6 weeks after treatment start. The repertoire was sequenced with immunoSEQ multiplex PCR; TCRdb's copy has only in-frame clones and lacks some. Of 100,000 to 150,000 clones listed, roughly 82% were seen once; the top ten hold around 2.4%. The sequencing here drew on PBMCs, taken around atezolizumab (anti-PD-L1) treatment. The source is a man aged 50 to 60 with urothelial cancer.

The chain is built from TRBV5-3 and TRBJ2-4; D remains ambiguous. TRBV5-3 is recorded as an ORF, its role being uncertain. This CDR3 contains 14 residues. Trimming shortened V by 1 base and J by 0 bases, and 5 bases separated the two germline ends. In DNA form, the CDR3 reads TGTGCCAGAAGCTTGTACTTAGCCAAAAACATTCAGTACTTC. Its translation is CARSLYLAKNIQYF.

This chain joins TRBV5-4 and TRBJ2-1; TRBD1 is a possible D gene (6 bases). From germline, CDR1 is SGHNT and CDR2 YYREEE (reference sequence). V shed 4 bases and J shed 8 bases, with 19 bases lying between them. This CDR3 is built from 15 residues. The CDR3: CASSPYGQGWDEQFF. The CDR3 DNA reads TGTGCCAGCAGCCCGTACGGCCAGGGGTGGGATGAGCAGTTCTTC.

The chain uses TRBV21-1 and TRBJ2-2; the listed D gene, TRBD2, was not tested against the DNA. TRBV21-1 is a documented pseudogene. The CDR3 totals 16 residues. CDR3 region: CASSKVSGRNTGELFF. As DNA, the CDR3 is TGTGCCAGCAGCAAAGTTAGCGGGAGGAACACCGGGGAGCTGTTTTTT.

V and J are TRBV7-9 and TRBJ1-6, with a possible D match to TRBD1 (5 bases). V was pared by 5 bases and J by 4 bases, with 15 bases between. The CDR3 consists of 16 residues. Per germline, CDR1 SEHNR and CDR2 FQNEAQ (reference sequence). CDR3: CASSLVPTVYNSPLHF. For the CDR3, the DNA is TGTGCCAGCAGCCTGGTCCCGACAGTTTATAATTCACCCCTCCACTTT.

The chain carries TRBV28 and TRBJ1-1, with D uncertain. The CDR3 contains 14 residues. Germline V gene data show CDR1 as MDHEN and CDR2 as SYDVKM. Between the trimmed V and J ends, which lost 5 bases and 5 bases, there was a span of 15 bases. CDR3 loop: CASSPALPRTEAFF. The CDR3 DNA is TGTGCCAGCAGTCCGGCCCTCCCGAGGACTGAAGCTTTCTTT.

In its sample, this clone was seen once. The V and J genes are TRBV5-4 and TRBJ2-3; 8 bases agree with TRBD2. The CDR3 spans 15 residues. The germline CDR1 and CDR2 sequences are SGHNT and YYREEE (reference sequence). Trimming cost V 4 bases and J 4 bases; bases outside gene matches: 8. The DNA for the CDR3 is TGTGCCAGCAGCACCGGGAGCGGGGGCGCAGATACGCAGTATTTT. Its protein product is CASSTGSGGADTQYF.

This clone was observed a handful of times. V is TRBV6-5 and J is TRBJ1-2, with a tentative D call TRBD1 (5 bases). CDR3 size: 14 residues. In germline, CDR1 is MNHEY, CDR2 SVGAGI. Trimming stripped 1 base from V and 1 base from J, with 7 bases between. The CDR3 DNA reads TGTGCCAGCAGTTACTTGGGACTTAACTATGGCTACACCTTC. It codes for CASSYLGLNYGYTF.

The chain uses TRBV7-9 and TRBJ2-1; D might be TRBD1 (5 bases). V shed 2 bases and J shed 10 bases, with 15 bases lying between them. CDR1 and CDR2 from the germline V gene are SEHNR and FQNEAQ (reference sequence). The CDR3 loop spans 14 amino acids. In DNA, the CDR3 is TGTGCCAGCAGCTTATCGATAGGGGCCGGAGAGCAGTTCTTC. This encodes CASSLSIGAGEQFF. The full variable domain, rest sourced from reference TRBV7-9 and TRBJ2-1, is DTGVSQNPRHKITKRGQNVTFRCDPISEHNRLYWYRQTLGQGPEFLTYFQNEAQLEKSRLLSDRFSAERPKGSFSTLEIQRTEQGDSAMYLCASSLSIGAGEQFFGPGTRLTVL.

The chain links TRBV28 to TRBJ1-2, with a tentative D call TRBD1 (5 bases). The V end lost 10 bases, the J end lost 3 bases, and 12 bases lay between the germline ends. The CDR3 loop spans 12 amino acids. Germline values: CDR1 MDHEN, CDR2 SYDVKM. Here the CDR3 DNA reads TGTGCCATATTGGACACACACTATGGCTACACCTTC. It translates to CAILDTHYGYTF.

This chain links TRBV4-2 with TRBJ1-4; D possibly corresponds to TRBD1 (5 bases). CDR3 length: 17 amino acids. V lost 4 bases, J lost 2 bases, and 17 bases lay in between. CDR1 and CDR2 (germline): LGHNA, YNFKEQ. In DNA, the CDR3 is TGTGCCAGCAGCCCGTTCGACGAGGGGAGGACTAATGAAAAACTGTTTTTT. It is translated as CASSPFDEGRTNEKLFF.

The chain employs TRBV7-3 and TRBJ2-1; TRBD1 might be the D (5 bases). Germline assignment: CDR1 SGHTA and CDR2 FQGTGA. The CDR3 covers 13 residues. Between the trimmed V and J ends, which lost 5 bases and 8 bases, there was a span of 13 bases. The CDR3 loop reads CASSLNRGDEQFF. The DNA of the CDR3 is TGTGCCAGCAGCCTGAATAGGGGTGATGAGCAGTTCTTC.

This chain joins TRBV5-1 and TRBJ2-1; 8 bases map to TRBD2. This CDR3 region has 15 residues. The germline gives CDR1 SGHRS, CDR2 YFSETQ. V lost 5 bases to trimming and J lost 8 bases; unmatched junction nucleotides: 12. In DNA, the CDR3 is TGCGCCAGCAGAGTATCTAGCGGGCCACTCTATGAGCAGTTCTTC. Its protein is CASRVSSGPLYEQFF.

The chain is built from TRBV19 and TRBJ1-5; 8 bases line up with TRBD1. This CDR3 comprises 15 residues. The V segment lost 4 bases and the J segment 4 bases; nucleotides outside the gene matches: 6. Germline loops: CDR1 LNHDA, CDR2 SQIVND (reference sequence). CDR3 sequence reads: CASSRQGSRNQPQHF. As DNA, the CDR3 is TGTGCCAGTAGTAGACAGGGGAGTCGAAATCAGCCCCAGCATTTT.

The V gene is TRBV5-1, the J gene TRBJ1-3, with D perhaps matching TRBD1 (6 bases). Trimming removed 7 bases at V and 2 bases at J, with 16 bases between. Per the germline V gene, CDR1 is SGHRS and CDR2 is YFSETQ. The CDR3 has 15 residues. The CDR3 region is CASSFDGQTGNTIYF. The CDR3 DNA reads TGCGCCAGCTCCTTCGACGGACAGACTGGAAACACCATATATTTT.

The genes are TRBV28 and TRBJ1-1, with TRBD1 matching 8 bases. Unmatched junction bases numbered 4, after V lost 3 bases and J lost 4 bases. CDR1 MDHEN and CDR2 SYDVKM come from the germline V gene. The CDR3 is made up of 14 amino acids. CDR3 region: CASSFTGGSTEAFF. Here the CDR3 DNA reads TGTGCCAGCAGTTTTACAGGGGGATCCACTGAAGCTTTCTTT. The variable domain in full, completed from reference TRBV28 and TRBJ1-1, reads DVKVTQSSRYLVKRTGEKVFLECVQDMDHENMFWYRQDPGLGLRLIYFSYDVKMKEKGDIPEGYSVSREKKERFSLILESASTNQTSMYLCASSFTGGSTEAFFGQGTRLTVV.

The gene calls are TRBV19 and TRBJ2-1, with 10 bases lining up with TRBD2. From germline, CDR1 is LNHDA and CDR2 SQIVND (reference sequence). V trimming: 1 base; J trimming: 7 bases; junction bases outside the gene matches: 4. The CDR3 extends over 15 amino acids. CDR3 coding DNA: TGTGCCAGTAGTATAGCGGGAGCGGGGGGGAATGAGCAGTTCTTC. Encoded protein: CASSIAGAGGNEQFF.

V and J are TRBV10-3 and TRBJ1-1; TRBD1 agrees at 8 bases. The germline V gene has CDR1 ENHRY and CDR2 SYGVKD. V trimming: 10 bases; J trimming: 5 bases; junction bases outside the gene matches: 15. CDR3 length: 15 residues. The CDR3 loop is CATRPEQGAGTEAFF. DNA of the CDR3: TGTGCCACGAGACCCGAGCAGGGGGCAGGAACTGAAGCTTTCTTT.

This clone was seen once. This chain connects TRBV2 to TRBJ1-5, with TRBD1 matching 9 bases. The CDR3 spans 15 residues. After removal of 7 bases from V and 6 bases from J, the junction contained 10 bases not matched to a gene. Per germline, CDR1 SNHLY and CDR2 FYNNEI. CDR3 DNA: TGTGCCAGCAAACCACAGGGGGCCAGGGGTCAGCCCCAGCATTTT. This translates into CASKPQGARGQPQHF.

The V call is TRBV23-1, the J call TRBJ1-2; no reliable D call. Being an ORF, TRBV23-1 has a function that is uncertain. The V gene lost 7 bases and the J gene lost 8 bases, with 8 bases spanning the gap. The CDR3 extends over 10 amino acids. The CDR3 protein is CASTQRGYTF. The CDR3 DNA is TGCGCCAGCACCCAACGGGGCTACACCTTC.

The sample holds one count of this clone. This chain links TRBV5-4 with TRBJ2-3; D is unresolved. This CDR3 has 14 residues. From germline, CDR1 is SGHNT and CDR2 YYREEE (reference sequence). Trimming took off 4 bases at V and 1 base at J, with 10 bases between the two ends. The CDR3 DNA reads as TGTGCCAGCAGCCCATCTGTAGGCACAGATACGCAGTATTTT. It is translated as CASSPSVGTDTQYF.

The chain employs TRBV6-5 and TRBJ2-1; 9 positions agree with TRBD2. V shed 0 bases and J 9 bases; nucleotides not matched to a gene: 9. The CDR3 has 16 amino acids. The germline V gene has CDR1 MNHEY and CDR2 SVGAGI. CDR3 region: CASSYSGGRGLAEQFF. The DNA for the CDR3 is TGTGCCAGCAGTTACTCCGGCGGGAGGGGTTTAGCTGAGCAGTTCTTC.

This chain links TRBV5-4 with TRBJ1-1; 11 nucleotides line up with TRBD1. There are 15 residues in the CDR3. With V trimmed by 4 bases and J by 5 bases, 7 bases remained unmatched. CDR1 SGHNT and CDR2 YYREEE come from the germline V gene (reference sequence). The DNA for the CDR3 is TGTGCCAGCAGCACCGGACAGGGGGCTTTTACTGAAGCTTTCTTT. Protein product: CASSTGQGAFTEAFF.